This entry lists 20 T cell receptor beta chains sequenced from one sample in a study of cytomegalovirus exposure and HLA in healthy donors. The primer mix had 60 Vbeta and 13 Jbeta primers. The table came from immunoSEQ multiplex PCR; TCRdb's copy has only in-frame clones and leaves some out. In the table there are approximately 79,000 clones, about 78% of which are singletons. Sequencing was done on a sample of PBMCs. These receptors originate from a male donor in good health and CMV-seropositive.

The chain employs TRBV7-2 and TRBJ2-7, with TRBD2 matching over 9 bases. V was pared by 5 bases and J by 2 bases, with 13 bases of the junction left unmatched. Per germline, CDR1 SGHTA and CDR2 FQGNSA. This CDR3 has 17 amino acids. The CDR3: CASSPYDSAGGPYEQYF. CDR3 bases: TGTGCCAGCAGCCCCTACGATTCTGCGGGGGGGCCCTACGAGCAGTACTTC.

V usage is TRBV6-6 and J usage is TRBJ2-7; 7 bases line up with TRBD1. The CDR3 is made up of 13 amino acids. V trimming: 6 bases; J trimming: 1 base; junction bases outside the gene matches: 3. The germline CDR1 and CDR2 sequences are MNHNY and SVGAGI (reference sequence). CDR3 in DNA: TGTGCCAGCAGGGGACAGTTTTCCTACGAGCAGTACTTC. Protein product: CASRGQFSYEQYF.

This clone has a handful of counts. The J gene is TRBJ2-7, the V gene TRBV5-4; 9 bases map to TRBD2. CDR1 is SGHNT and CDR2 is YYREEE in the germline V gene (reference sequence). CDR3 length: 14 amino acids. V shed 2 bases and J 2 bases; nucleotides not matched to a gene: 2. The DNA for the CDR3 is TGTGCCAGCAGCTTCGCTAGCGGGACCTACGAGCAGTACTTC. The encoded protein is CASSFASGTYEQYF.

In its sample, this clone was seen a few times. The gene calls are TRBV5-4 and TRBJ2-7; D is ambiguous. The CDR3 consists of 14 residues. Looked up from germline, CDR1 is SGHNT and CDR2 is YYREEE (reference sequence). Trimming pared 8 bases from V and 1 base from J, leaving 16 bases between. The CDR3 DNA reads as TGTGCCAGTCGCCCGCGAGCCGATTCCTACGAGCAGTACTTC. This gives the protein CASRPRADSYEQYF.

The chain recombines TRBV18 with TRBJ1-2, with unresolved D. There are 13 residues in the CDR3. Per germline, CDR1 KGHSH and CDR2 LQKENI. The ends were cut back, 3 bases at V and 8 bases at J, with 13 bases in the middle. The CDR3 DNA is TGTGCCAGCTCACCTGGGCCCCTTAGGGGCTACACCTTC. Its protein is CASSPGPLRGYTF.

This chain links TRBV5-4 with TRBJ2-5, with 8 bases lining up with TRBD2. This CDR3 has 14 amino acids. CDR1 SGHNT and CDR2 YYREEE come from the germline V gene (reference sequence). V gave up 5 bases and J gave up 4 bases; unmatched junction bases: 7. The CDR3 nucleotides read TGTGCCAGCAGTCCCGGGACTAGGGGAGAGACCCAGTACTTC. Its protein product is CASSPGTRGETQYF.

This chain joins TRBV5-1 and TRBJ2-2, with 8 bases aligning to TRBD1. V dropped 4 bases and J dropped 4; count of bases not matched to a gene: 12. The CDR3 is 17 amino acids. The germline CDR1 and CDR2 sequences are SGHRS and YFSETQ. The CDR3: CASSVSGTGRFTGELFF. In DNA form, the CDR3 reads TGCGCCAGCAGCGTATCGGGGACAGGACGTTTCACCGGGGAGCTGTTTTTT.

The chain has TRBV19 and TRBJ1-6; 8 bases map to TRBD1. J gave up 6 bases and V 7 bases, and 8 bases lay outside the gene matches. CDR1 and CDR2 from the germline V gene are LNHDA and SQIVND (reference sequence). CDR3 size: 15 residues. CDR3 bases: TGTGCCAGTAACCCCCAGGGGGCGAGTAATTCACCCCTCCACTTT. Its protein product is CASNPQGASNSPLHF.

The V call is TRBV7-2, the J call TRBJ2-7; D uncertain. Germline assignment: CDR1 SGHTA and CDR2 FQGNSA. Trimming removed 5 bases from V and 0 bases from J, with 14 bases in between. There are 15 residues in the CDR3. CDR3 coding DNA: TGTGCCAGCAGCGTCTTGCACTCGAGCTCCTACGAGCAGTACTTC. It encodes CASSVLHSSSYEQYF.

A few counts support this clone. J is TRBJ1-3 and V is TRBV13; a possible D gene is TRBD1 (5 bases). Trimming stripped 3 bases from V and 4 bases from J, with 16 bases between. Germline V gene sequence: CDR1 PRHDT, CDR2 FYEKMQ (reference sequence). This CDR3 region has 16 residues. CDR3: CASSLPGGGNGNTIYF. The CDR3 DNA reads TGTGCCAGCAGCTTGCCGGGGGGAGGGAACGGAAACACCATATATTTT.

The chain combines TRBV18 with TRBJ2-1; 8 bases agree with TRBD2. This CDR3 has 17 amino acids. Germline lookup yields CDR1 KGHSH and CDR2 LQKENI. V shed 5 bases and J 8 bases; nucleotides not matched to a gene: 17. The CDR3 DNA sequence: TGTGCCAGCTCATTGACGGGAGGGCGCGGGAGAGGTGATGAGCAGTTCTTC. Protein sequence: CASSLTGGRGRGDEQFF.

The V call is TRBV11-2, the J call TRBJ2-2; D unclear. The V gene lost 2 bases and the J gene lost 6 bases, with 4 bases spanning the gap. CDR3 length: 12 residues. Germline V CDR1 and CDR2: SGHAT, FQNNGV. The CDR3 DNA follows: TGTGCCAGCAGCTTATCTTCCGGGGAGCTGTTTTTT. This encodes CASSLSSGELFF. Full variable domain (rest looked up from reference TRBV11-2 and TRBJ2-2): EAGVAQSPRYKIIEKRQSVAFWCNPISGHATLYWYQQILGQGPKLLIQFQNNGVVDDSQLPKDRFSAERLKGVDSTLKIQPAKLEDSAVYLCASSLSSGELFFGEGSRLTVL.

The chain joins TRBV2 to TRBJ2-7, with D possibly being TRBD1 (5 bases). V lost 6 bases and J 3 bases, leaving 18 bases between the germline ends. Germline V CDR1 and CDR2: SNHLY, FYNNEI. The CDR3 is 15 amino acids. The chain's CDR3 is CASRPEDKPLYEQYF. As DNA, the CDR3 is TGTGCCAGCAGACCCGAGGACAAACCCCTCTACGAGCAGTACTTC.

This clone has only a few counts. The chain is built from TRBV10-3 and TRBJ1-5; the D is unclear. The CDR3 has 14 amino acids. Germline CDR1 ENHRY, CDR2 SYGVKD. V dropped 4 bases and J dropped 3 bases, with 10 bases sitting between them. This CDR3 is CAISGASVNQPQHF. The CDR3 region has the DNA TGTGCCATCAGTGGGGCCTCGGTCAATCAGCCCCAGCATTTT.

In this sample, this clone turned up once. Here the CDR3 reads CASSLEGGGGDTQYF. CDR3 in DNA: TGTGCCAGCAGCTTGGAGGGGGGGGGAGGAGATACGCAGTATTTT. The chain employs TRBV5-4 and TRBJ2-3; perhaps TRBD2 as D (7 bases). The CDR3 is made up of 15 amino acids. V dropped 0 bases and J dropped 5 bases, with 13 bases sitting between them. Germline V lookup: CDR1 SGHNT, CDR2 YYREEE (reference sequence). The variable domain in full, with the rest retrieved from reference TRBV5-4 and TRBJ2-3, is ETGVTQSPTHLIKTRGQQVTLRCSSQSGHNTVSWYQQALGQGPQFIFQYYREEENGRGNFPPRFSGLQFPNYSSELNVNALELDDSALYLCASSLEGGGGDTQYFGPGTRLTVL.

This chain joins TRBV15 and TRBJ2-2; D unresolved. V shed 4 bases and J shed 5 bases, with 8 bases lying between them. Germline V gives CDR1 LNHNV, CDR2 YYDKDF (reference sequence). This CDR3 is built from 13 residues. The CDR3 region is CATSTHGTGELFF. Here the CDR3 DNA reads TGTGCCACCAGCACCCACGGGACCGGGGAGCTGTTTTTT.

This chain uses TRBV7-3 with TRBJ2-7, with 7 nucleotides matching TRBD1. V dropped 5 bases and J dropped 4; count of bases not matched to a gene: 5. The CDR3 spans 13 residues. Germline V gene lookup returns CDR1 SGHTA and CDR2 FQGTGA. The CDR3 region is CASSQTGEYEQYF. The CDR3 DNA is TGTGCCAGCAGCCAAACAGGGGAATACGAGCAGTACTTC.

This chain joins TRBV27 and TRBJ1-1; possible D gene TRBD1, 6 bases. CDR3 length: 14 residues. V was shortened by 6 bases and J by 3 bases, with 14 bases between the two germline ends. CDR1 is MNHEY and CDR2 is SMNVEV in the germline V gene (reference sequence). This CDR3 reads CASRPTGLDTEAFF. CDR3 bases: TGTGCCAGCAGACCCACAGGGTTGGACACTGAAGCTTTCTTT.

The table lists this clone with a few counts. This chain uses TRBV6-5 with TRBJ2-2; TRBD2 agrees at 7 bases. V gave up 5 bases and J gave up 3 bases; unmatched junction bases: 3. This CDR3 has 14 amino acids. Germline V CDR1 and CDR2: MNHEY, SVGAGI. CDR3 protein: CASSDGLDTGELFF. CDR3 coding DNA: TGTGCCAGCAGTGACGGACTAGACACCGGGGAGCTGTTTTTT.

Regarding this clone: Relative to the germline gene, one junction end is altered; a read error may explain this. V is TRBV30 and J is TRBJ2-6; 9 bases line up with TRBD1. Germline lookup yields CDR1 GTSNPN and CDR2 SVGIG (reference sequence). This CDR3 is 17 amino acids long. The CDR3 DNA reads as TGTGCCTGGAGTCTGACAGGGGGGGGGTCTGGGGCCAACGTCCTGCCTTTC. It translates to CAWSLTGGGSGANVLPF.